Listed below are T cell receptor beta chains from one sample, sequenced in a study of spatial heterogeneity in lung cancer. Each CDR3 protein is one row after TCRdb ran MiXCR on the 5' RACE reads. The sample contains roughly 530 distinct CDR3 sequences, over 9.5% of which appear only once. The sequencing here drew on lung tumor tissue, taken at surgery. The receptors come from a male donor with early-stage non-small cell lung cancer. The CDR3 runs from the conserved cysteine through the conserved F or W. The order of the fields is CDR3 protein, CDR3 DNA, D gene, clone size, J gene, CDR3 length, V gene. D genes are given only for firm matches. Expanded clones are given a class, and other clones once, few, many or no size at all.

CASSTTGPNQPQHF	TGTGCCAGTAGTACGACAGGGCCCAATCAGCCCCAGCATTTT	TRBD1	once	TRBJ1-5	14	TRBV19
CASSREPVQETQYF	TGTGCCAGCAGTCGGGAGCCGGTGCAAGAGACCCAGTACTTC	.	.	TRBJ2-5	14	TRBV6-5